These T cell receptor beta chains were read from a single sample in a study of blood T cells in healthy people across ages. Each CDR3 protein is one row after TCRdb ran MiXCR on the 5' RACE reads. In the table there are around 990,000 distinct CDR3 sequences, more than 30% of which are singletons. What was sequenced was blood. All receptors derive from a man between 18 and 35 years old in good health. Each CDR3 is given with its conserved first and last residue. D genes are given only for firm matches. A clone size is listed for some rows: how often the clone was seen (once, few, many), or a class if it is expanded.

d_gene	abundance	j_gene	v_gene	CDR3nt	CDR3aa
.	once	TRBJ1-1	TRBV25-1	TGTGCCAGCAGTGAATATGAGGGGCGGGGGAACACTGAAGCTTTCTTT	CASSEYEGRGNTEAFF
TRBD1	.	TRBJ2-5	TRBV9	TGTGCCAGCAGCGCCCGACAGGGCCAAAATGAGCAGTACTTC	CASSARQGQNEQYF
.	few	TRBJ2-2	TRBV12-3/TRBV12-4	TGTGCCAGCAGTTTACTAGAATTCACCGGGGAGCTGTTTTTT	CASSLLEFTGELFF
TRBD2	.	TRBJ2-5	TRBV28	TGTGCCAGTGGGACTAGCGGGGGCATGGAGACCCAGTACTTC	CASGTSGGMETQYF
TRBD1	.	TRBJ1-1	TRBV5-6	TGTGCCAGCAGCAGAGGGACAGGGGACGGAGCTTTCTTT	CASSRGTGDGAFF
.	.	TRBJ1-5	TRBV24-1	TGTGCCACCACGACGGCAGTTAGCAATCAGCCCCAGCATTTT	CATTTAVSNQPQHF
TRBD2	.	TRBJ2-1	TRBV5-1	TGCGCCAGCAGACCTGGACTAGCGGGGGGACAATACAATGAGCAGTTCTTC	CASRPGLAGGQYNEQFF
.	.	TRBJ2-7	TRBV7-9	TGTGCCAGCAGCTTTTTGACACGTCGCGAGCAGTACTTC	CASSFLTRREQYF
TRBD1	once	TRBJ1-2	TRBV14	TGTGCCAGCGGCCAAGGGACAGCTAACTATGGCTACACCTTC	CASGQGTANYGYTF
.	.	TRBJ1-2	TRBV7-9	TGTACCAGCAGCTTAGCCGGGACGATGTATGGCTACACCTTC	CTSSLAGTMYGYTF
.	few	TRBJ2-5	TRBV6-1	TGTGCCAGCAGTGACCCCCCAATTGAGACCCAGTACTTC	CASSDPPIETQYF
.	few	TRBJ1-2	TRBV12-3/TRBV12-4	TGTGCCAGCAGTTTCAGGGTTTCACGTCTAGGCTACACCTTC	CASSFRVSRLGYTF
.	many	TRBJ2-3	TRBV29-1	TGCAGCCTGAGGTCCAGAAACACAGATACGCAGTATTTT	CSLRSRNTDTQYF
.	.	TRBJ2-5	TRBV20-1	TGCAGTGCTAGGGGGGACGTGGAGACCCAGTACTTC	CSARGDVETQYF
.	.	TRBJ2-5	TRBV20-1	TGCAGTGCCCGCCCAATTGGAGATCAGTACAATGAGCAGTACTTC	CSARPIGDQYNEQYF